The present entry profiles one TCR beta chain with its context. The germline V gene encodes CDR1 SGHTA and CDR2 FQGTGA. Unmatched junction bases numbered 4, after V lost 5 bases and J lost 7 bases. The CDR3 is 13 amino acids. MiXCR, applied by TCRdb to the RT-PCR reads, yields one record per CDR3 protein. This sample has 550,000 to 750,000 distinct CDR3 sequences; 14% occur once, and the top ten carry 3% to 4.5%. The chain uses TRBV7-3 and TRBJ2-2; 7 nucleotides match TRBD2. The sequenced sample consisted of memory CD4+ T cells from blood. This TCR was recovered from a female donor in good health, serving as a healthy control. The CDR3 reads CASSVREHGELFF. Here the CDR3 DNA reads TGTGCCAGCAGCGTGCGGGAGCACGGGGAGCTGTTTTTT. The variable domain in full, with the rest retrieved from reference TRBV7-3 and TRBJ2-2, is GAGVSQTPSNKVTEKGKYVELRCDPISGHTALYWYRQSLGQGPEFLIYFQGTGAADDSGLPNDRFFAVRPEGSVSTLKIQRTERGDSAVYLCASSVREHGELFFGEGSRLTVL.